The T cell receptor beta chain described here comes from a study of cytomegalovirus exposure and HLA in healthy donors. The length of the CDR3 is 15 residues. The germline V gene encodes CDR1 SGHDT and CDR2 YYEEEE. Losses at the gene ends were 4 bases for V and 1 base for J; bases not matched to a gene: 7. PCR was performed using 60 Vbeta and 13 Jbeta primers. The table came from immunoSEQ multiplex PCR; TCRdb's copy has only in-frame clones and leaves some out. Here the sample spans approximately 110,000 clones, 13% to 15% being singletons. The sequence was collected from a female donor in good health and CMV-seronegative. The gene calls are TRBV5-6 and TRBJ1-2; 7 bases agree with TRBD1. Sequencing used PBMCs. The CDR3 sequence: CASSIIWDSNYGYTF. The CDR3 nucleotides read TGTGCCAGCAGCATTATATGGGACAGTAACTATGGCTACACCTTC.